The 12 T cell receptor beta chains below all came from one sample that was sequenced in a study of blood T cells in healthy people across ages. Alongside a J-beta primer mix, a sample-barcoded 5' primer served in a second PCR lasting roughly 6 to 11 cycles. Each CDR3 protein gets one entry after TCRdb re-called the 5' RACE reads with MiXCR. The sample comprises about 1,600,000 distinct CDR3 sequences, approximately 40% of which are singletons, and 7% to 9% rests with the top ten. The sequenced sample was blood. The receptors derive from a woman in her late teens or twenties in good health.

The chain links TRBV2 to TRBJ2-7; D gene ambiguous. Germline lookup yields CDR1 SNHLY and CDR2 FYNNEI. V shed 4 bases and J shed 6 bases, with 7 bases lying between them. The CDR3 sequence is 11 residues long. The CDR3 DNA sequence: TGTGCCAGCAGTGCCCTACTCGAGCAGTACTTC. Its protein is CASSALLEQYF.

There are a few counts of this clonotype. V gene TRBV5-6 combines with J gene TRBJ1-1; unclear D gene. The germline CDR1 and CDR2 sequences are SGHDT and YYEEEE. This CDR3 is 13 amino acids long. The V gene lost 3 bases and the J gene lost 1 base, with 7 bases spanning the gap. The CDR3 DNA is TGTGCCAGCAGCTGGAGCAGGAACACTGAAGCTTTCTTT. This translates into CASSWSRNTEAFF.

This clonotype was seen only a few times. The chain uses TRBV5-1 and TRBJ1-1, with unresolved D. Looked up from germline, CDR1 is SGHRS and CDR2 is YFSETQ. The CDR3 length is 15 residues. V lost 5 bases to trimming and J lost 0 bases, with 14 bases between them. CDR3 sequence: CASRPFTGMNTEAFF. Written as DNA, the CDR3 is TGCGCCAGCAGGCCCTTTACGGGCATGAACACTGAAGCTTTCTTT.

The chain recombines TRBV20-1 with TRBJ2-1; 7 nucleotides agree with TRBD2. V was clipped by 3 bases and J by 5 bases; unmatched bases: 7. Germline V gene lookup returns CDR1 DFQATT and CDR2 SNEGSKA (reference sequence). The CDR3 totals 14 residues. The CDR3 nucleotides read TGCAGTGCTAGTCTGGCGGGGGAACACAATGAGCAGTTCTTC. Residues: CSASLAGEHNEQFF.

This clonotype was picked up a small number of times. Compared with germline, one end of the junction differs, possibly owing to a read error. The chain links TRBV2 to TRBJ2-6, with TRBD1 matching 8 bases. The CDR3 contains 13 residues. The germline CDR1 and CDR2 sequences are SNHLY and FYNNEI. The CDR3 DNA reads TGTGCCAGCAGGCAACAGGGGGTCAACGTCCTGACTTTC. This gives the protein CASRQQGVNVLTF.

The rearrangement uses TRBV9 and TRBJ2-7; 9 bases align to TRBD2. V gave up 3 bases and J gave up 3 bases; unmatched junction bases: 7. This CDR3 region has 15 residues. Germline V gene lookup returns CDR1 SGDLS and CDR2 YYNGEE. CDR3 residues: CASSATLAGNYEQYF. CDR3 nucleotides: TGTGCCAGCAGCGCCACTCTAGCGGGGAACTACGAGCAGTACTTC.

The V call is TRBV7-3, the J call TRBJ2-6, with D unresolved. This CDR3 region has 13 residues. Per germline, CDR1 SGHTA and CDR2 FQGTGA. V gave up 3 bases and J gave up 4 bases, with 4 bases separating them. Written as DNA, the CDR3 is TGTGCCAGCAGCTTTAAAGGGGCCAACGTCCTGACTTTC. Its protein is CASSFKGANVLTF.

This clonotype occurred a few times. The J gene is TRBJ2-1, the V gene TRBV6-2 or TRBV6-3; no clear D gene. The CDR3 runs to 15 residues. CDR1 is MNHEY, CDR2 SVGEGT, per germline. Trimming took 7 bases from V and 0 from J, leaving 13 bases between them. CDR3: CASNTIFGSYNEQFF. The CDR3 nucleotides read TGTGCCAGCAACACCATTTTTGGCTCCTACAATGAGCAGTTCTTC.

J is TRBJ2-3 and V is TRBV7-2, with 12 bases that match TRBD2. The V gene's germline CDR1 is SGHTA and CDR2 FQGNSA. The length of the CDR3 is 16 residues. V shed 1 base and J 8 bases; nucleotides not matched to a gene: 7. CDR3: CASSLGRTSGNPTQYF. In nucleotides, the CDR3 is TGTGCCAGCAGCTTAGGACGGACTAGCGGGAACCCTACGCAGTATTTT.

The gene calls are TRBV20-1 and TRBJ1-2; 8 nucleotides line up with TRBD1. The germline V gene has CDR1 DFQATT and CDR2 SNEGSKA (reference sequence). The CDR3 extends over 15 amino acids. The junction had 15 bases not matched to a gene; V was cut back by 4 bases and J by 8 bases. The CDR3: CSATNRGQDEGGYTF. CDR3 nucleotide sequence: TGCAGTGCTACAAATCGGGGACAGGACGAGGGAGGCTACACCTTC.

The J gene is TRBJ2-7, the V gene TRBV5-1; weak D call: TRBD1 (6 bases). The V end was cut by 4 bases, the J end by 1 base, with 15 bases between. CDR1 and CDR2 (germline): SGHRS, YFSETQ. CDR3 length: 15 residues. Here the CDR3 DNA reads TGCGCCAGCAGCCGCTCCGGGACACCATCCTACGAGCAGTACTTC. As protein: CASSRSGTPSYEQYF.

This clonotype was observed a few times. The chain employs TRBV4-1 and TRBJ2-1, with 10 bases lining up with TRBD2. V was clipped by 2 bases and J by 6 bases; unmatched bases: 4. Germline V gene lookup returns CDR1 MGHRA and CDR2 YSYEKL. The CDR3 has 15 amino acids. CDR3 nucleotides: TGCGCCAGCAGCCAACTAGCGGGAGCGGGCAATGAGCAGTTCTTC. As protein: CASSQLAGAGNEQFF.